Detailed here is one TCR beta chain. The record originates from a study of shared clonotypes between healthy human individuals. V was clipped by 1 base and J by 3 bases, with 10 bases between them. Germline CDR1 and CDR2: MGHRA and YSYEKL. This CDR3 has 15 amino acids. Sequencing was performed with immunoSEQ multiplex PCR; in TCRdb, only in-frame clones are kept and a portion is missing. Among about 960,000 clones listed, about three quarters were seen once. The chain links TRBV4-1 to TRBJ1-5, with a tentative D call TRBD1 (6 bases). Sequencing was carried out using memory CD4+ T cells sorted from blood. Subset described: CD45RA-negative fraction. The receptor's source is a man aged 18 to 29 in good health. The CDR3 region has the DNA TGCGCCAGCAGCCAAGGCTCAGGGGACAATCAGCCCCAGCATTTT. Its translation: CASSQGSGDNQPQHF.